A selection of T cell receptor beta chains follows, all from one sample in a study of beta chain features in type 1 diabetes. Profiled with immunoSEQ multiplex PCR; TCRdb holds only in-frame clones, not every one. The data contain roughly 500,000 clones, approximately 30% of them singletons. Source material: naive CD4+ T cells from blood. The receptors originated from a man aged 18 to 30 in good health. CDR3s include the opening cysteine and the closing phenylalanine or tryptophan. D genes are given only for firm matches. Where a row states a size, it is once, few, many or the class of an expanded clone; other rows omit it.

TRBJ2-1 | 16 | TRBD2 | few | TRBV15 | TGTGCCACCACGCGGACTAGCGGGAGGATGTACAATGAGCAGTTCTTC | CATTRTSGRMYNEQFF
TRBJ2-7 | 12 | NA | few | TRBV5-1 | TGCGCCAGCAGCGTCGACAGCTACGAGCAGTACTTC | CASSVDSYEQYF
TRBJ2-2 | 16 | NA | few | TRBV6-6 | TGTGCCAGCAGCCGTGTGGGGGCCCCTGACACCGGGGAGCTGTTTTTT | CASSRVGAPDTGELFF
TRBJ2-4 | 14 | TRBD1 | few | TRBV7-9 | TGTGCCAGCAGCGACCTACAGGGGGTAAACATTCAGTACTTC | CASSDLQGVNIQYF
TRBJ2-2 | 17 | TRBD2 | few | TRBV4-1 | TGCGCCAGCAGACAGACTAGCGGGAGGACAAACACCGGGGAGCTGTTTTTT | CASRQTSGRTNTGELFF
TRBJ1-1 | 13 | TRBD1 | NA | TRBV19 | TGTGCCAGTAGTATAGGAAGACAGGGCGAAGCTTTCTTT | CASSIGRQGEAFF
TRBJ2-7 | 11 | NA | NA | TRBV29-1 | TGCAGCGTCCTGACAGAGTACGAGCAGTACTTC | CSVLTEYEQYF
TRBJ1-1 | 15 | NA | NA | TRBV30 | TGTGCCTGGAGTGAGGGATTATCCATGAACACTGAAGCTTTCTTT | CAWSEGLSMNTEAFF
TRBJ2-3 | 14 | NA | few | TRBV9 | TGTGCCAGCAGCGTAGACGTGGGCACAGATACGCAGTATTTT | CASSVDVGTDTQYF
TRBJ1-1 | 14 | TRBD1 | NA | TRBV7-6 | TGTGCCAGCAGCTTTGAGACAGGGGGGACTGAAGCTTTCTTT | CASSFETGGTEAFF
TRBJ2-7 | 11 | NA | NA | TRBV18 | TGTGCCAGCGCAAACTCCTACGAGCAGTACTTC | CASANSYEQYF
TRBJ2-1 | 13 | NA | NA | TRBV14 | TGTGCCAGCAGCCAAGCGGCGGGGTCATGGGAGTTCTTC | CASSQAAGSWEFF
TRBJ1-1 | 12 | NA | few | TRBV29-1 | TGCAGCGTTGACAGGCTTGTGGGTGAAGCTTTCTTT | CSVDRLVGEAFF
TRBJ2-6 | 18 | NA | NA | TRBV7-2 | TGTGCCAGCAGCTTAGGGGCGGGGGCTTCCTCTGGGGCCAACGTCCTGACTTTC | CASSLGAGASSGANVLTF
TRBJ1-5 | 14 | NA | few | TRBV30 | TGTGCCTGGAGTACCACAGGGTACAATCAGCCCCAGCATTTT | CAWSTTGYNQPQHF
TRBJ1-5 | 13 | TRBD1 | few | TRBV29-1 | TGCAGCGTCGGGACAGGGGGGTATCAGCCCCAGCATTTT | CSVGTGGYQPQHF
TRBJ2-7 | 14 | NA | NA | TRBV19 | TGTGCCAGTAGTATAGCGGCCAGGGGCTACGAGCAGTACTTC | CASSIAARGYEQYF
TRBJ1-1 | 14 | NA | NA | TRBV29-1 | TGCAGCGTTGGGGTCGGAGGGGGGAACACTGAAGCTTTCTTT | CSVGVGGGNTEAFF
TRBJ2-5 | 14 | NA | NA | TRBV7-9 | TGTGCCAGCAGCACCCGTTCGGGCGAAGAGACCCAGTACTTC | CASSTRSGEETQYF
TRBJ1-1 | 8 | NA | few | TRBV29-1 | TGCAACGGGGGGGGTGCTTTCTTT | CNGGGAFF
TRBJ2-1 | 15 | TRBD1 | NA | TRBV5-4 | TGTGCCAGCAGCGCAGGACAGGGGGTCAGCGATGAGCAGTTCTTC | CASSAGQGVSDEQFF
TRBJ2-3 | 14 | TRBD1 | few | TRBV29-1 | TGCAGCGTGCTTCCCGGACAGGCCACAGATACGCAGTATTTT | CSVLPGQATDTQYF
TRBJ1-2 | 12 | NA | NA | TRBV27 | TGTGCCAGCAGTCCTCAGGGTTATGGCTACACCTTC | CASSPQGYGYTF
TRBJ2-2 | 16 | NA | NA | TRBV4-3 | TGCGCCAGCAGCCAGGACTATATTCAGAGCACCGGGGAGCTGTTTTTT | CASSQDYIQSTGELFF
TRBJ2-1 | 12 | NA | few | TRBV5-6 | TGTGCCAGCAGCCCGAACCGGGCCGGTCAGTTCTTC | CASSPNRAGQFF
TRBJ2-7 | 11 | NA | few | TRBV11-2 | TGTGCCAGCAGCCCTCAGGGAGTTTGGTACTTC | CASSPQGVWYF
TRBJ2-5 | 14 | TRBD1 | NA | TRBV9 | TGTGCCAGCAGCGTGGGACAGTTCCAAGAGACCCAGTACTTC | CASSVGQFQETQYF
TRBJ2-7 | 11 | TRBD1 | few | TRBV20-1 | TGCAGTGCCTTGACAGGGGGCGAGCAGTACTTC | CSALTGGEQYF
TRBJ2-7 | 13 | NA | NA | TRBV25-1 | TGTGCCACCGCCCGAGAGTTCCCCTACGAGCAGTACTTC | CATAREFPYEQYF
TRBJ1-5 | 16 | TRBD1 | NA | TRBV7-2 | TGTGCCAGCAGCCCTCAGACAGGGGGCGAAGGGCAGCCCCAGCATTTT | CASSPQTGGEGQPQHF
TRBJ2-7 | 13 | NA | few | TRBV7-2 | TGTGCCAGCGGTGGGGGACCGGCCTACGAGCAGTACTTC | CASGGGPAYEQYF
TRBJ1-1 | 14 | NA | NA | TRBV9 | TGTGCCAGCAGCGTAGCTACAGGAGGCACTGAAGCTTTCTTT | CASSVATGGTEAFF
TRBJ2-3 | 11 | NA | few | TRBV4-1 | TGCGCCAGCAGCCAAGACCAAGGGACTCATTTT | CASSQDQGTHF
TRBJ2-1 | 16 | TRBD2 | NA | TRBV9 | TGTGCCAGCAGCGTAGACGGTAGCGGGAGAGTCGATGAGCAGTTCTTC | CASSVDGSGRVDEQFF
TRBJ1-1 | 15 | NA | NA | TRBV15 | TGTGCCACCAGCAGAGACTTCACCCTGAACACTGAAGCTTTCTTT | CATSRDFTLNTEAFF
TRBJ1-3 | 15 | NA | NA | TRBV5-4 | TGTGCCAGCAGCGGCGACGTAGCCTCTGGAAACACCATATATTTT | CASSGDVASGNTIYF
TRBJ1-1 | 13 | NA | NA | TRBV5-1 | TGCGCCAGCAGCGTCCCAGGGAGCACTGAAGCTTTCTTT | CASSVPGSTEAFF
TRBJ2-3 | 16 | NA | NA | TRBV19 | TGTGCCAGTAGTACGCGACAACCGGGTAGCACAGATACGCAGTATTTT | CASSTRQPGSTDTQYF
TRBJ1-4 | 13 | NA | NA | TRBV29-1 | TGCAGCGTAGGAGGGGGGCTTGATGAAAAACTGTTTTTT | CSVGGGLDEKLFF
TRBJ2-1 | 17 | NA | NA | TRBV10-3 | TGTGCCACCCAGGAGGGGGGCGGACGGGGGCCCTACAATGAGCAGTTCTTC | CATQEGGGRGPYNEQFF
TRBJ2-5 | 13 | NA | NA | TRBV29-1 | TGCAGCGTTGAAACCCAGGGCGGGGAGACCCAGTACTTC | CSVETQGGETQYF
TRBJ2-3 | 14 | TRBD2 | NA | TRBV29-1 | TGCAGCGTTGTTGGCGGGAGGGCCGGGGATACGCAGTATTTT | CSVVGGRAGDTQYF
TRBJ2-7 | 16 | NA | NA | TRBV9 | TGTGCCAGCAGCGTAGCTGAGTCACTAGCACCTTACGAGCAGTACTTC | CASSVAESLAPYEQYF
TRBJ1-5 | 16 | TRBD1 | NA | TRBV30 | TGTGCCTGGAGTGTACAGGGGGCTTATAGCAATCAGCCCCAGCATTTT | CAWSVQGAYSNQPQHF
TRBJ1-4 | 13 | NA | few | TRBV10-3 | TGTGCCATCAGTGATTACGTTAATGAAAAACTGTTTTTT | CAISDYVNEKLFF
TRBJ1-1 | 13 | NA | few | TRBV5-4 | TGTGCCAGCAGCTTGCGGGGGAACACTGAAGCTTTCTTT | CASSLRGNTEAFF
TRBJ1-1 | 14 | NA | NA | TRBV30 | TGTGCCTGGAGTGTGAGCACCATGAACACTGAAGCTTTCTTT | CAWSVSTMNTEAFF
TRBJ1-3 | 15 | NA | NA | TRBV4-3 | TGCGCCAGCAGCCAGCGACGGCTCATTGGAAACACCATATATTTT | CASSQRRLIGNTIYF
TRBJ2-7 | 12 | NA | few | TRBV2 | TGTGCCAGCAGGGAGCAGGGCAACGAGCAGTACTTC | CASREQGNEQYF
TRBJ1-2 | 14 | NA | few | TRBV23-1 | TGCGCCAGCAGTCCCACGGCGGTTGACGAGGGCTACACCTTC | CASSPTAVDEGYTF
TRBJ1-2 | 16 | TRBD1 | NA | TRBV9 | TGTGCCAGCAGCACTGGGGGACAGGCCTGGGCCTATGGCTACACCTTC | CASSTGGQAWAYGYTF
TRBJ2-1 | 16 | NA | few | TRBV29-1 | TGCAGCGTTCCTCGCCCCCACAGAGCCTCCTACAATGAGCAGTTCTTC | CSVPRPHRASYNEQFF
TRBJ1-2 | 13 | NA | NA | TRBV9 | TGTGCCAGCAGCGTAGCTTCGGGAAATGGCTACACCTTC | CASSVASGNGYTF
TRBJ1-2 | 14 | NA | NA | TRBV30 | TGTGCCTGGAGTGTGCCCGGGCCTAACTATGGCTACACCTTC | CAWSVPGPNYGYTF
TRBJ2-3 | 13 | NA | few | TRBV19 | TGTGCCAGTAGTACCGGGAGTTCAGATACGCAGTATTTT | CASSTGSSDTQYF
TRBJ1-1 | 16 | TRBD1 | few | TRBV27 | TGTGCCAGCAGTTTAGACCACAGGGGGGACTTGACTGAAGCTTTCTTT | CASSLDHRGDLTEAFF